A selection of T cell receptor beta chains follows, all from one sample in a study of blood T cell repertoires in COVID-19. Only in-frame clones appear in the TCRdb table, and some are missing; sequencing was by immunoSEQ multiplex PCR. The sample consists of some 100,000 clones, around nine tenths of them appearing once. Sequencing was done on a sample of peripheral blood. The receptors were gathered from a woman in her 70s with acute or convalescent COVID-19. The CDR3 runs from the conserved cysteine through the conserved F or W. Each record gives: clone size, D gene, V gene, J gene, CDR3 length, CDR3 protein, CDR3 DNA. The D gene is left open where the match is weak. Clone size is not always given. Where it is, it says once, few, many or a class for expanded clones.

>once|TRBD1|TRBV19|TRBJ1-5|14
CASRRTGDNQPQHF
TGTGCCAGTAGGCGGACAGGGGACAATCAGCCCCAGCATTTT
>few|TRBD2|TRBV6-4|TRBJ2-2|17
CASSEIAGAMNTGELFF
TGTGCCAGCAGTGAGATAGCGGGGGCGATGAACACCGGGGAGCTGTTTTTT
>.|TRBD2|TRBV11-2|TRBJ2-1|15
CASSLSGGSYNEQFF
TGTGCCAGCAGCCTCAGCGGGGGATCCTACAATGAGCAGTTCTTC
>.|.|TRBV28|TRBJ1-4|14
CASSPDRYEEKLFF
TGTGCCAGCAGTCCGGACAGATATGAGGAAAAACTGTTTTTT
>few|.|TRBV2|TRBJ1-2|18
CASSPLGSPTGSNYGYTF
TGTGCCAGCAGTCCTCTAGGCAGCCCTACTGGGTCTAACTATGGCTACACCTTC
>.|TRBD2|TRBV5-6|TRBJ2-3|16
CASSSWGGASTDTQYF
TGTGCCAGCAGCTCATGGGGGGGTGCAAGCACAGATACGCAGTATTTT
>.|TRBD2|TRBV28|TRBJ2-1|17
CASSSPLAGVSYNEQFF
TGTGCCAGCAGTTCCCCTCTAGCGGGAGTGTCCTACAATGAGCAGTTCTTC
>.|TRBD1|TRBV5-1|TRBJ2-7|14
CATRTGTGGYEQYF
TGCGCCACCAGAACCGGGACAGGGGGCTACGAGCAGTACTTC
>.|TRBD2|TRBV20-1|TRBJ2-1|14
CSASPGGSYNEQFF
TGCAGTGCTAGTCCGGGGGGCTCCTACAATGAGCAGTTCTTC
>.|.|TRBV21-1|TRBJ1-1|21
CASSNRGLGTGVILGRTEAFF
TGTGCCAGCAGCAACCGGGGCCTGGGGACAGGGGTGATTTTAGGGAGGACTGAAGCTTTCTTT
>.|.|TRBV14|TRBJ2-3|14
CASSQDLFTDTQYF
TGTGCCAGCAGCCAAGATCTGTTCACAGATACGCAGTATTTT
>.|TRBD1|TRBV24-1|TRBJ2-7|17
CATSDIRSGTGEGEQYF
TGTGCCACCAGTGATATTCGATCCGGGACAGGGGAGGGCGAGCAGTACTTC
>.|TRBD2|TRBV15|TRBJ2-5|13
CATSRGGGETQYF
TGTGCCACCAGCCGGGGGGGTGGAGAGACCCAGTACTTC
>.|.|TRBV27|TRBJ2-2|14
CASRLYGNTGELFF
TGTGCCAGCAGACTGTATGGGAACACCGGGGAGCTGTTTTTT
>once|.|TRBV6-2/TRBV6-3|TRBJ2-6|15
CASSKTGSGANVLTF
TGTGCCAGCAGTAAAACAGGGTCTGGGGCCAACGTCCTGACTTTC